Shown below are 31 T cell receptor beta chains from a single sample sequenced in a study of blood T cell repertoires in COVID-19. TCRdb's copy holds only in-frame clones and misses some; the assay was immunoSEQ multiplex PCR. The sample carries some 190,000 clones, around 80% recorded once. Sequencing was carried out using peripheral blood. The receptor source for this set is a woman in her forties or fifties with acute or convalescent COVID-19.

This chain connects TRBV11-2 to TRBJ2-5; D unclear. Germline loops: CDR1 SGHAT, CDR2 FQNNGV. With 5 bases removed from V and 2 bases from J, the gap between germline ends came to 15 bases. The CDR3 runs 15 residues. CDR3: CASSRSADFQETQYF. CDR3 nucleotide sequence: TGTGCCAGCAGCCGATCAGCAGACTTTCAAGAGACCCAGTACTTC.

The genes are TRBV29-1 and TRBJ1-2; TRBD1 aligns across 8 bases. The CDR3 is 12 amino acids. CDR1 is SQVTM and CDR2 is ANQGSEA in the germline V gene. The ends lost 3 bases at V and 7 bases at J; junction bases unmatched: 4. Here the CDR3 DNA reads TGCAGCGTTGACAGGGGGCGCGGTGGCTACACCTTC. This gives the protein CSVDRGRGGYTF.

The chain uses TRBV14 and TRBJ1-2; TRBD1 aligns across 8 bases. The CDR3 extends over 16 amino acids. Germline lookup yields CDR1 SGHDN and CDR2 FVKESK. Trimming removed 3 bases from V and 2 bases from J; junction bases left unmatched: 8. The CDR3 region is CASSQKQGAVNYGYTF. CDR3 DNA sequence: TGTGCCAGCAGCCAGAAGCAGGGGGCGGTGAACTATGGCTACACCTTC.

V usage is TRBV19 and J usage is TRBJ2-3, with TRBD1 matching over 7 bases. The CDR3 length is 15 residues. Germline CDR1 is LNHDA and CDR2 is SQIVND (reference sequence). V gave up 5 bases and J gave up 0 bases; unmatched junction bases: 5. The CDR3 DNA is TGTGCCAGTAGTGAGACAGGGTTTAGCACAGATACGCAGTATTTT. This encodes CASSETGFSTDTQYF.

This clone was found a few times. This chain joins TRBV5-1 and TRBJ1-3, with 7 positions matching TRBD1. The germline V gene encodes CDR1 SGHRS and CDR2 YFSETQ. This CDR3 has 21 residues. Trimming cost V 0 bases and J 0 bases; bases outside gene matches: 18. In DNA, the CDR3 is TGCGCCAGCAGCTTGGTGCCCCAAGGGCGGGACAGAACGGCCTCTGGAAACACCATATATTTT. Residues: CASSLVPQGRDRTASGNTIYF.

The chain recombines TRBV6-5 with TRBJ1-1, with D perhaps matching TRBD1 (5 bases). In germline, CDR1 is MNHEY, CDR2 SVGAGI. The CDR3 covers 14 residues. Trimming removed 2 bases at V and 1 base at J, with 8 bases between. Here the CDR3 DNA reads TGTGCCAGCAGTTACGTAGGACAGAACACTGAAGCTTTCTTT. It codes for CASSYVGQNTEAFF.

The DNA for the CDR3 is TGTGCCAGCAGCCGGGACAGGGTCCCCGGGGAGCTGTTTTTT. Translating gives CASSRDRVPGELFF. The J gene is TRBJ2-2, the V gene TRBV7-2, with 9 bases identical to TRBD1. V shed 5 bases and J 6 bases; nucleotides not matched to a gene: 4. The CDR3 runs 14 residues. Germline lookup yields CDR1 SGHTA and CDR2 FQGNSA.

The rearrangement joins TRBV18 to TRBJ2-2; unclear D gene. The CDR3 contains 11 residues. Trimming left V 5 bases short and J 9 bases short, with 7 bases between. The germline V gene has CDR1 KGHSH and CDR2 LQKENI. For the CDR3, the DNA is TGTGCCAGCTCAGATGACAGGGAGCTGTTTTTT. This translates into CASSDDRELFF.

This chain connects TRBV5-4 to TRBJ2-3, with D perhaps matching TRBD1 (6 bases). Germline V lookup: CDR1 SGHNT, CDR2 YYREEE (reference sequence). The CDR3 consists of 14 residues. Trimming stripped 2 bases from V and 5 bases from J, with 12 bases between. In nucleotides, the CDR3 is TGTGCCAGCAGCTTCAATACAGGGAGAGATACGCAGTATTTT. It specifies CASSFNTGRDTQYF.

The chain has TRBV7-6 and TRBJ2-3, with 7 bases lining up with TRBD2. V lost 5 bases, J lost 0 bases, and 11 bases stayed unmatched. The germline gives CDR1 SGHVS, CDR2 FNYEAQ. The length of the CDR3 is 17 residues. CDR3 DNA: TGTGCCAGCAGCCGAGGACTAGGCGGACGGAGCACAGATACGCAGTATTTT. Its protein product is CASSRGLGGRSTDTQYF. Full variable domain (missing parts from reference TRBV7-6 and TRBJ2-3): GAGVSQSPRYKVTKRGQDVALRCDPISGHVSLYWYRQALGQGPEFLTYFNYEAQQDKSGLPNDRFSAERPEGSISTLTIQRTEQRDSAMYRCASSRGLGGRSTDTQYFGPGTRLTVL.

Only a few counts were recorded for this clone. For the CDR3, the DNA is TGTGCCAGCAGCCCCGGGACAGGGGTAGCCTACGAGCAGTACTTC. This codes for CASSPGTGVAYEQYF. This chain joins TRBV16 and TRBJ2-7; 10 bases fit TRBD1. V gave up 4 bases and J gave up 2 bases; unmatched junction bases: 5. Germline V gene data show CDR1 as KGHSY and CDR2 as FQNENV. CDR3 length equals 15 residues.

The chain couples TRBV5-1 to TRBJ2-5; D perhaps matches TRBD1 (6 bases). The V gene lost 4 bases and the J gene lost 1 base, with 11 bases spanning the gap. The CDR3 runs 14 residues. Germline V gives CDR1 SGHRS, CDR2 YFSETQ. CDR3 sequence reads: CASSHQGPQETQYF. CDR3 nucleotide sequence: TGCGCCAGCAGCCACCAGGGGCCCCAAGAGACCCAGTACTTC.

The table lists this clone with a few counts. The chain couples TRBV7-8 to TRBJ2-7; 9 bases agree with TRBD1. Germline V gene lookup returns CDR1 SGHVS and CDR2 FQNEAQ. The CDR3 loop spans 14 amino acids. V shed 5 bases and J 3 bases; nucleotides not matched to a gene: 5. CDR3 protein: CASSPTDRGYEQYF. In DNA, the CDR3 is TGTGCCAGCAGCCCGACGGACAGGGGCTACGAGCAGTACTTC.

The genes are TRBV5-4 and TRBJ1-3, with D possibly TRBD1 on 5 matching bases. This CDR3 is 16 amino acids long. Trimming shortened V by 4 bases and J by 0 bases, and 14 bases separated the two germline ends. Germline V gives CDR1 SGHNT, CDR2 YYREEE (reference sequence). Here the CDR3 reads CASSLGGLSSGNTIYF. Here the CDR3 DNA reads TGTGCCAGCAGCCTGGGGGGACTCTCCTCTGGAAACACCATATATTTT.

The rearrangement links TRBV2 to TRBJ2-5, with D hard to call. Germline V gene lookup returns CDR1 SNHLY and CDR2 FYNNEI. V lost 6 bases to trimming and J lost 2 bases, with 16 bases between them. CDR3 size: 15 residues. This chain's CDR3 is CASRGQKAPQETQYF. CDR3 nucleotides: TGTGCCAGCAGGGGCCAGAAGGCCCCACAAGAGACCCAGTACTTC.

V gene TRBV6-6 combines with J gene TRBJ1-1, with 10 bases that match TRBD1. Germline loops: CDR1 MNHNY, CDR2 SVGAGI (reference sequence). The ends lost 2 bases at V and 2 bases at J; junction bases unmatched: 5. This CDR3 has 16 amino acids. The DNA of the CDR3 is TGTGCCAGCAGTTACCTTGGGACAGGGGATAACACTGAAGCTTTCTTT. Amino acid sequence: CASSYLGTGDNTEAFF.

The J gene is TRBJ1-2, the V gene TRBV9; TRBD1 matches at 8 bases. This CDR3 is built from 12 residues. Losses at the gene ends were 7 bases for V and 8 bases for J; bases not matched to a gene: 7. The germline gives CDR1 SGDLS, CDR2 YYNGEE. CDR3 loop: CASSGAGGGYTF. CDR3 bases: TGTGCCAGCTCGGGGGCAGGGGGCGGCTACACCTTC.

The rearrangement joins TRBV30 to TRBJ2-1; 9 positions agree with TRBD1. The V segment lost 4 bases and the J segment 15 bases; nucleotides outside the gene matches: 16. The CDR3 loop spans 14 amino acids. CDR1 is GTSNPN and CDR2 is SVGIG in the germline V gene (reference sequence). In DNA form, the CDR3 reads TGTGCCTGGACCCTCTATACAGGGGGCCGAGGACTGTTCTTC. Protein: CAWTLYTGGRGLFF.

The rearrangement joins TRBV7-9 to TRBJ2-4; TRBD1 matches 8 bases. Germline trimming cut 3 bases from V and 3 bases from J; bases unmatched to any gene: 7. This CDR3 comprises 16 residues. Germline V CDR1 and CDR2: SEHNR, FQNEAQ (reference sequence). The CDR3 loop reads CASSLDITGGKNIQYF. CDR3 bases: TGTGCCAGCAGCTTGGATATTACAGGGGGCAAAAACATTCAGTACTTC.

The chain joins TRBV2 to TRBJ2-4, with TRBD2 matching over 7 bases. The germline V gene encodes CDR1 SNHLY and CDR2 FYNNEI. J lost 4 bases, V lost 7 bases, and 1 base had no gene match. CDR3 size: 12 residues. The CDR3 sequence is CASKGLKNIQYF. The CDR3 DNA follows: TGTGCCAGCAAGGGACTAAAAAACATTCAGTACTTC. The variable domain in full, completed from reference TRBV2 and TRBJ2-4, reads EPEVTQTPSHQVTQMGQEVILRCVPISNHLYFYWYRQILGQKVEFLVSFYNNEISEKSEIFDDQFSVERPDGSNFTLKIRSTKLEDSAMYFCASKGLKNIQYFGAGTRLSVL.

V usage is TRBV6-6 and J usage is TRBJ1-5; 7 bases are a match to TRBD1. Germline CDR1 and CDR2: MNHNY and SVGAGI (reference sequence). The CDR3 covers 12 residues. The J segment lost 4 bases and the V segment lost 11 bases, leaving 5 bases of the junction unmatched. In DNA form, the CDR3 reads TGTGCCGCCAAACAGGGGAATCAGCCCCAGCATTTT. Its translation: CAAKQGNQPQHF.

This clone was seen a single time. The J gene is TRBJ1-1, the V gene TRBV7-9; TRBD1 is a possible D gene (5 bases). Germline-derived CDR1 and CDR2 are SEHNR and FQNEAQ (reference sequence). Trimming removed 0 bases from V and 2 bases from J, with 13 bases in between. CDR3 length equals 16 residues. CDR3 nucleotides: TGTGCCAGCAGCTTAGCGGGTCAGGGAGGTAACACTGAAGCTTTCTTT. Amino acid sequence: CASSLAGQGGNTEAFF.

A single count supports this clone. The rearrangement links TRBV6-4 to TRBJ2-2; no reliable D call. Germline CDR1 and CDR2: MRHNA and SNTAGT. CDR3 size: 13 residues. Between the trimmed V and J ends, which lost 2 bases and 8 bases, there was a span of 9 bases. In nucleotides, the CDR3 is TGTGCCAGCAGTGACGTCGGAGAGGGGGAGCTGTTTTTT. It encodes CASSDVGEGELFF.

V and J are TRBV24-1 and TRBJ1-2; no reliable D call. CDR1 and CDR2 (germline): KGHDR, SFDVKD. There are 13 residues in the CDR3. V lost 4 bases and J 8 bases, leaving 13 bases between the germline ends. CDR3 amino acids: CATSDPRTNGYTF. The CDR3, as DNA: TGTGCCACCAGTGACCCACGGACTAACGGCTACACCTTC.

V and J are TRBV7-2 and TRBJ2-3; 11 bases match TRBD2. The CDR3 has 17 residues. Germline values: CDR1 SGHTA, CDR2 FQGNSA. V lost 4 bases, J lost 2 bases, and 8 bases stayed unmatched. The CDR3 loop is CASSSQTSGGPTDTQYF. The CDR3 coding sequence is TGTGCCAGCAGCTCCCAAACTAGCGGGGGACCCACAGATACGCAGTATTTT.

The V gene is TRBV19, the J gene TRBJ2-7; D unclear. Between the trimmed V and J ends, which lost 5 bases and 0 bases, there was a span of 11 bases. Germline assignment: CDR1 LNHDA and CDR2 SQIVND (reference sequence). This CDR3 spans 14 amino acids. The CDR3 loop reads CASSLRHNSYEQYF. The CDR3 bases are TGTGCCAGTAGTCTCCGACATAACTCCTACGAGCAGTACTTC.

The chain joins TRBV5-1 to TRBJ1-1; possibly TRBD1 for D (5 bases). CDR3 length: 16 residues. Germline V gives CDR1 SGHRS, CDR2 YFSETQ. V was cut by 0 bases and J by 0 bases, with 12 bases left in between. The CDR3 is CASSLGWPGMNTEAFF. Written as DNA, the CDR3 is TGCGCCAGCAGCTTGGGGTGGCCAGGGATGAACACTGAAGCTTTCTTT. The entire variable domain, with the rest obtained from reference TRBV5-1 and TRBJ1-1, is as follows: KAGVTQTPRYLIKTRGQQVTLSCSPISGHRSVSWYQQTPGQGLQFLFEYFSETQRNKGNFPGRFSGRQFSNSRSEMNVSTLELGDSALYLCASSLGWPGMNTEAFFGQGTRLTVV.

This clone occurred a few times. The gene calls are TRBV6-5 and TRBJ1-2; possible D gene TRBD1, 5 bases. Germline lookup yields CDR1 MNHEY and CDR2 SVGAGI. This CDR3 has 13 amino acids. V was shortened by 7 bases and J by 8 bases, with 17 bases between the two germline ends. The CDR3 loop is CASTQAPRVGYTF. The CDR3 DNA sequence: TGTGCCAGCACCCAGGCCCCCAGGGTAGGCTACACCTTC.

For the CDR3, the DNA is TGTGCCAGCACCGAAACGGGTTCAGCTAACTATGGCTACACCTTC. Its protein is CASTETGSANYGYTF. The J gene is TRBJ1-2, the V gene TRBV28, with D uncertain. V lost 7 bases and J 0 bases, leaving 15 bases between the germline ends. Germline V gives CDR1 MDHEN, CDR2 SYDVKM. The CDR3 runs 15 residues.

The chain combines TRBV6-5 with TRBJ1-1, with 7 positions matching TRBD1. Trimming cost V 4 bases and J 1 base; bases outside gene matches: 6. The CDR3 runs 15 residues. Germline CDR1 MNHEY, CDR2 SVGAGI. The CDR3 is CASSSTDRENTEAFF. For the CDR3, the DNA is TGTGCCAGCAGTTCGACCGACAGGGAGAACACTGAAGCTTTCTTT.

The rearrangement links TRBV9 to TRBJ2-5; 15 bases align to TRBD2. The length of the CDR3 is 17 residues. Germline V gives CDR1 SGDLS, CDR2 YYNGEE. V was clipped by 3 bases and J by 1 base; unmatched bases: 4. The CDR3 loop reads CASSAGLAGGVQETQYF. In DNA form, the CDR3 reads TGTGCCAGCAGCGCCGGACTAGCGGGAGGGGTCCAAGAGACCCAGTACTTC.